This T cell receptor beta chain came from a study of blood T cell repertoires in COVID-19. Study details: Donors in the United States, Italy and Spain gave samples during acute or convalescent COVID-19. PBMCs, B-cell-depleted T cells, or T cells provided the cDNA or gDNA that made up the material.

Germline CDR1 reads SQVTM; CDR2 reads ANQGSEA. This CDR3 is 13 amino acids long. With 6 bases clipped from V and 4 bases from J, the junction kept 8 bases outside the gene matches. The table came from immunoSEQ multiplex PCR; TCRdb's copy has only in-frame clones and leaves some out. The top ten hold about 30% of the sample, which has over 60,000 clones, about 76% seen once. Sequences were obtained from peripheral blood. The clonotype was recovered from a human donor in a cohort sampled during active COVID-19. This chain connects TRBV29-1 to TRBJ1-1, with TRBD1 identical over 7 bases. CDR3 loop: CSVGQTRSTEAFF. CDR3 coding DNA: TGCAGCGTGGGACAGACAAGGAGCACTGAAGCTTTCTTT. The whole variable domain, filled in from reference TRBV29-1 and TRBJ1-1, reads SAVISQKPSRDICQRGTSLTIQCQVDSQVTMMFWYRQQPGQSLTLIATANQGSEATYESGFVIDKFPISRPNLTFSTLTVSNMSPEDSSIYLCSVGQTRSTEAFFGQGTRLTVV.